The 28 T cell receptor beta chains reported below all come from one sample, sequenced in a study of shared clonotypes between healthy human individuals. Clones were sequenced by immunoSEQ multiplex PCR, and TCRdb holds only the in-frame ones, with some missing. The table includes some 690,000 clones, less than 95% detected once. What was sequenced was memory CD8+ T cells from PBMCs. The subset here: CD45RO+ cells pooled with CCR7-negative TemRA cells. These receptors came from a young man in good health. Some clones in this sample may be carry-over from other donors' samples.

The chain uses TRBV5-6 and TRBJ2-3, with D perhaps TRBD1 or TRBD2 (5 bases each). Germline CDR1 SGHDT, CDR2 YYEEEE. The CDR3 is 13 amino acids. V gave up 3 bases and J gave up 6 bases, with 11 bases separating them. The CDR3 DNA is TGTGCCAGCAGCTCCGGGGACGGCGATACGCAGTATTTT. This translates into CASSSGDGDTQYF.

J is TRBJ1-1 and V is TRBV6-8; no reliable D call. V lost 9 bases and J lost 1, with 9 bases in between. CDR3 length: 12 amino acids. Germline V lookup: CDR1 MNHGY, CDR2 SAAAGT. The CDR3 reads CARYTANTEAFF. The DNA of the CDR3 is TGTGCCAGATATACAGCGAACACTGAAGCTTTCTTT.

The J gene is TRBJ2-3, the V gene TRBV28, with TRBD2 identical over 11 bases. Looked up from germline, CDR1 is MDHEN and CDR2 is SYDVKM. CDR3 size: 17 residues. V gave up 4 bases and J gave up 4 bases; unmatched junction bases: 10. CDR3 nucleotide sequence: TGTGCCAGCAGTTCCTTGGGACTAGCGGAGACGGCAGATACGCAGTATTTT. Residues: CASSSLGLAETADTQYF. Drawing the rest from reference TRBV28 and TRBJ2-3, the complete variable domain is DVKVTQSSRYLVKRTGEKVFLECVQDMDHENMFWYRQDPGLGLRLIYFSYDVKMKEKGDIPEGYSVSREKKERFSLILESASTNQTSMYLCASSSLGLAETADTQYFGPGTRLTVL.

V and J are TRBV5-1 and TRBJ2-5; 7 positions match TRBD2. J lost 5 bases, V lost 1 base, and 8 bases had no gene match. This CDR3 is 15 amino acids long. Looked up from germline, CDR1 is SGHRS and CDR2 is YFSETQ. CDR3 in amino acids: CASSLRDQGGETQYF. The CDR3, as DNA: TGCGCCAGCAGCTTGAGGGACCAGGGAGGGGAGACCCAGTACTTC.

This clone was counted between two and nine times. The V gene is TRBV27, the J gene TRBJ1-5; 9 bases line up with TRBD1. Germline-derived CDR1 and CDR2 are MNHEY and SMNVEV (reference sequence). The CDR3 has 15 residues. J gave up 4 bases and V 6 bases, and 7 bases lay outside the gene matches. The CDR3 loop is CASRDGQGTNQPQHF. As DNA, the CDR3 is TGTGCCAGCAGGGACGGACAGGGGACAAATCAGCCCCAGCATTTT.

As to this clone: Within the sample, other DNA sequences also encode this same CDR3. The chain recombines TRBV19 with TRBJ2-7, with a weak D call TRBD2 (5 bases). Germline assignment: CDR1 LNHDA and CDR2 SQIVND (reference sequence). CDR3 length: 12 residues. Deletions cut 3 bases from V and 3 bases from J, with 6 bases between. The CDR3 spells CASSIGGYEQYF. As DNA, the CDR3 is TGTGCCAGTAGTATCGGAGGCTACGAGCAGTACTTC.

This chain links TRBV9 with TRBJ1-2; 12 bases map to TRBD1. V lost 4 bases and J lost 8; bases outside the gene matches: 12. The germline CDR1 and CDR2 sequences are SGDLS and YYNGEE. The CDR3 totals 16 residues. The CDR3 here is CASSHMIGTGGYGYTF. The CDR3 DNA is TGTGCCAGCAGCCATATGATTGGGACAGGGGGCTACGGCTACACCTTC. The whole variable domain, remainder taken from reference TRBV9 and TRBJ1-2, is DSGVTQTPKHLITATGQRVTLRCSPRSGDLSVYWYQQSLDQGLQFLIQYYNGEERAKGNILERFSAQQFPDLHSELNLSSLELGDSALYFCASSHMIGTGGYGYTFGSGTRLTVV.

The chain recombines TRBV5-4 with TRBJ2-7; no definite D call. The germline V gene encodes CDR1 SGHNT and CDR2 YYREEE (reference sequence). V gave up 3 bases and J gave up 3 bases, with 10 bases separating them. The CDR3 contains 13 residues. CDR3 residues: CASSYDLIYEQYF. Here the CDR3 DNA reads TGTGCCAGCAGCTACGACTTAATCTACGAGCAGTACTTC.

The V gene is TRBV5-1, the J gene TRBJ2-1, with D hard to call. V dropped 0 bases and J dropped 5 bases, with 6 bases sitting between them. Per germline, CDR1 SGHRS and CDR2 YFSETQ. The CDR3 totals 13 residues. The CDR3 DNA sequence: TGCGCCAGCAGCTTGGGATTACACAATGAGCAGTTCTTC. Translation: CASSLGLHNEQFF.

The V and J genes are TRBV4-1 and TRBJ2-7, with 8 positions matching TRBD2. The CDR3 covers 14 residues. With 3 bases clipped from V and 6 bases from J, the junction kept 7 bases outside the gene matches. From germline, CDR1 is MGHRA and CDR2 YSYEKL. The CDR3 loop reads CASSQDWTSREQYF. CDR3 DNA: TGCGCCAGCAGCCAGGACTGGACTAGCCGCGAGCAGTACTTC.

V and J are TRBV28 and TRBJ2-1; D not certain. CDR1 and CDR2 from the germline V gene are MDHEN and SYDVKM. The CDR3 has 16 residues. Trimming left V 2 bases short and J 0 bases short, with 11 bases between. The chain's CDR3 is CASSLGWPSSYNEQFF. As DNA, the CDR3 is TGTGCCAGCAGTTTAGGATGGCCGAGCTCCTACAATGAGCAGTTCTTC.

CDR3 coding DNA: TGTGCCAGCAGATCGGGGAACACCGGGGAGCTGTTTTTT. Translating it yields CASRSGNTGELFF. The V gene is TRBV9, the J gene TRBJ2-2; D gene unclear. CDR3 length: 13 residues. The germline CDR1 and CDR2 sequences are SGDLS and YYNGEE. V was clipped by 5 bases and J by 1 base, with 6 bases between them. Drawing the rest from reference TRBV9 and TRBJ2-2, the complete variable domain is DSGVTQTPKHLITATGQRVTLRCSPRSGDLSVYWYQQSLDQGLQFLIQYYNGEERAKGNILERFSAQQFPDLHSELNLSSLELGDSALYFCASRSGNTGELFFGEGSRLTVL.

Regarding this clone: The same CDR3 also results from other DNA sequences found in this sample. The gene calls are TRBV7-9 and TRBJ1-1; tentative D call: TRBD1 (5 bases). The ends were cut back, 5 bases at V and 5 bases at J, with 15 bases in the middle. This CDR3 comprises 14 residues. Germline V gene lookup returns CDR1 SEHNR and CDR2 FQNEAQ (reference sequence). In DNA, the CDR3 is TGTGCCAGCAGCCCCCGGACATTTGGGACTGAAGCTTTCTTT. Translating gives CASSPRTFGTEAFF.

This sequence joins TRBV7-9 and TRBJ2-3, with unresolved D. This CDR3 contains 16 residues. Germline lookup yields CDR1 SEHNR and CDR2 FQNEAQ (reference sequence). Trimming removed 2 bases at V and 2 bases at J, with 14 bases between. CDR3 amino acids: CASSLPRTENTDTQYF. The CDR3 coding sequence is TGTGCCAGCAGCTTACCCCGGACCGAGAACACAGATACGCAGTATTTT.

The rearrangement links TRBV9 to TRBJ2-7; D is undetermined. With 1 base removed from V and 1 base from J, the gap between germline ends came to 6 bases. The CDR3 length is 13 residues. Germline V gene data show CDR1 as SGDLS and CDR2 as YYNGEE. The CDR3 bases are TGTGCCAGCAGCGTAACGCCTTCCTACGAGCAGTACTTC. It specifies CASSVTPSYEQYF.

As regards this clone: Other DNA sequences within the sample encode an identical CDR3. The chain combines TRBV9 with TRBJ2-1, with TRBD2 matching over 10 bases. This CDR3 is 16 amino acids long. Germline values: CDR1 SGDLS, CDR2 YYNGEE. The junction had 4 bases not matched to a gene; V was cut back by 3 bases and J by 1 base. The CDR3 spells CASSARAGGSYNEQFF. In DNA form, the CDR3 reads TGTGCCAGCAGCGCCCGAGCGGGGGGGTCCTACAATGAGCAGTTCTTC. Complete variable domain (other parts from reference TRBV9 and TRBJ2-1): DSGVTQTPKHLITATGQRVTLRCSPRSGDLSVYWYQQSLDQGLQFLIQYYNGEERAKGNILERFSAQQFPDLHSELNLSSLELGDSALYFCASSARAGGSYNEQFFGPGTRLTVL.

The chain carries TRBV5-1 and TRBJ2-6; 7 positions match TRBD1. This CDR3 has 16 amino acids. Trimming took 9 bases from V and 0 from J; bases not matched to a gene: 9. Germline CDR1 is SGHRS and CDR2 is YFSETQ. CDR3 sequence (DNA): TGCGCCACATCGCTTGCAGGGGGCTCTGGGGCCAACGTCCTGACTTTC. Translating it yields CATSLAGGSGANVLTF.

The rearrangement joins TRBV27 to TRBJ2-7; TRBD2 is a possible D gene (5 bases). The CDR3 loop spans 15 amino acids. Germline V gene sequence: CDR1 MNHEY, CDR2 SMNVEV (reference sequence). The germline V and J ends were trimmed by 5 bases and 3 bases, with 17 bases remaining between them. The CDR3 DNA reads TGTGCCAGCAGTCCCGACTACGGCGTGGGCTACGAGCAGTACTTC. It specifies CASSPDYGVGYEQYF.

The rearrangement uses TRBV9 and TRBJ2-2; TRBD2 is a possible D gene (5 bases). CDR3 length: 12 residues. Germline V gives CDR1 SGDLS, CDR2 YYNGEE. V lost 7 bases, J lost 7 bases, and 11 bases lay in between. CDR3 protein: CASGPGNGELFF. The CDR3 DNA sequence: TGTGCCAGCGGGCCGGGGAACGGGGAGCTGTTTTTT.

This clone was seen once. The J gene is TRBJ2-5, the V gene TRBV11-2, with TRBD2 identical over 8 bases. Looked up from germline, CDR1 is SGHAT and CDR2 is FQNNGV. Losses at the gene ends were 4 bases for V and 4 bases for J; bases not matched to a gene: 8. This CDR3 contains 15 residues. The CDR3 sequence: CASSSHAGGSETQYF. The CDR3 DNA follows: TGTGCCAGCAGCTCACATGCGGGAGGATCAGAGACCCAGTACTTC.

The chain is built from TRBV28 and TRBJ2-1, with D perhaps matching TRBD1 (6 bases). CDR1 and CDR2 (germline): MDHEN, SYDVKM. V was trimmed by 6 bases and J by 8 bases, leaving 14 bases between them. The CDR3 consists of 13 residues. CDR3 DNA sequence: TGTGCCAGCAGCACAGGGCCAAGGGATGAGCAGTTCTTC. Encoded protein: CASSTGPRDEQFF.

This chain joins TRBV25-1 and TRBJ1-4; 7 bases match TRBD1. After removal of 1 base from V and 4 bases from J, the junction contained 12 bases not matched to a gene. Germline assignment: CDR1 MGHDK and CDR2 SYGVNS. This CDR3 is built from 18 residues. The CDR3 nucleotides are TGTGCCAGCAGTGAATCCCGGACAGGAGGAAGGGATAATGAAAAACTGTTTTTT. Translating gives CASSESRTGGRDNEKLFF. The full variable domain, completed using reference TRBV25-1 and TRBJ1-4, is EADIYQTPRYLVIGTGKKITLECSQTMGHDKMYWYQQDPGMELHLIHYSYGVNSTEKGDLSSESTVSRIRTEHFPLTLESARPSHTSQYLCASSESRTGGRDNEKLFFGSGTQLSVL.

V is TRBV2 and J is TRBJ2-2; D is ambiguous. V was pared by 11 bases and J by 1 base, with 11 bases between. This CDR3 has 13 residues. Per germline, CDR1 SNHLY and CDR2 FYNNEI. The CDR3 DNA reads TGTGCCTACCAGAAACAGAACACCGGGGAGCTGTTTTTT. The encoded protein is CAYQKQNTGELFF.

The chain couples TRBV5-1 to TRBJ2-2, with TRBD1 matching 8 bases. CDR3 length: 15 amino acids. Germline V lookup: CDR1 SGHRS, CDR2 YFSETQ. V was pared by 0 bases and J by 7 bases, with 5 bases of the junction left unmatched. The CDR3, as DNA: TGCGCCAGCAGCTTGGATGGACAGGGCTTCGGGGAGCTGTTTTTT. Amino acid sequence: CASSLDGQGFGELFF.

The CDR3 spells CASRQTRFVDEQFF. CDR3 DNA sequence: TGTGCCAGCAGACAGACTAGGTTTGTCGATGAGCAGTTCTTC. The gene calls are TRBV6-6 and TRBJ2-1; possibly TRBD2 for D (6 bases). The germline V and J ends were trimmed by 6 bases and 8 bases, with 17 bases remaining between them. Germline CDR1 MNHNY, CDR2 SVGAGI (reference sequence). The CDR3 runs 14 residues.

The chain has TRBV9 and TRBJ2-7; 9 bases are a match to TRBD1. Trimming cost V 3 bases and J 3 bases; bases outside gene matches: 7. The germline V gene has CDR1 SGDLS and CDR2 YYNGEE. The CDR3 is 15 amino acids. CDR3 loop: CASSASGTGIYEQYF. CDR3 coding DNA: TGTGCCAGCAGCGCCTCCGGGACAGGGATCTACGAGCAGTACTTC.

The rearrangement links TRBV5-1 to TRBJ1-1; D call uncertain. The V end was cut by 0 bases, the J end by 6 bases, with 21 bases between. Looked up from germline, CDR1 is SGHRS and CDR2 is YFSETQ. CDR3 length: 17 residues. CDR3 coding DNA: TGCGCCAGCAGCTTGGGGAGCAAGTATGGGGTGTTAGCTGAAGCTTTCTTT. This gives the protein CASSLGSKYGVLAEAFF.

The chain recombines TRBV27 with TRBJ1-2, with 7 bases matching TRBD1. Germline V gene data show CDR1 as MNHEY and CDR2 as SMNVEV (reference sequence). The CDR3 has 16 amino acids. The V and J ends lost 5 bases and 3 bases, in that order; junction bases with no gene match: 12. The CDR3: CASSNRRQGRDYGYTF. Written as DNA, the CDR3 is TGTGCCAGCAGTAATCGCCGACAGGGCAGGGACTATGGCTACACCTTC.